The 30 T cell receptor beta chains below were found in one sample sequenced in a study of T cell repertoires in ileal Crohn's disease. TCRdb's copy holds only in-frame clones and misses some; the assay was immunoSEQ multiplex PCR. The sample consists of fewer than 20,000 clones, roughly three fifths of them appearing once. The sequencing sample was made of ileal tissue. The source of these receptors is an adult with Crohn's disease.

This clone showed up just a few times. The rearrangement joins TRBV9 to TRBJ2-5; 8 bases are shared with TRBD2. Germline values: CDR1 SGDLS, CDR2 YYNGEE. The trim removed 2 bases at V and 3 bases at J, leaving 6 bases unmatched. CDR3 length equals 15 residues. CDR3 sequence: CASSVGTRSKETQYF. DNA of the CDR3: TGTGCCAGCAGCGTGGGGACTAGGAGTAAAGAGACCCAGTACTTC.

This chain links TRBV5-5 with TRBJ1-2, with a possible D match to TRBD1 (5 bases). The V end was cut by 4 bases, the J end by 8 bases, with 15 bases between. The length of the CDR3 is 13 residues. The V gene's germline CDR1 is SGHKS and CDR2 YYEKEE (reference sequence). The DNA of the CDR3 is TGTGCCAGCAGCCCCGACAGTCGTATGGGCTACACCTTC. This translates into CASSPDSRMGYTF.

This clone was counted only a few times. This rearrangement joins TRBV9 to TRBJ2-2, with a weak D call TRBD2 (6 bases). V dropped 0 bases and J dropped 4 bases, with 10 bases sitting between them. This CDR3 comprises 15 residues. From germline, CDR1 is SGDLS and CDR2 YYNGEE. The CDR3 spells CASSVVGRSTGELFF. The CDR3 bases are TGTGCCAGCAGCGTAGTGGGGAGGAGCACCGGGGAGCTGTTTTTT.

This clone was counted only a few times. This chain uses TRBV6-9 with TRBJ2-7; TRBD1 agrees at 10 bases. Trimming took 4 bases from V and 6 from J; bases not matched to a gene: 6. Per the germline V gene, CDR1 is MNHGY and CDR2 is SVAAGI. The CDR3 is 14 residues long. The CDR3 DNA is TGTGCCAGCAGTTTGACAGGGGGCGAATCCGAGCAGTACTTC. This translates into CASSLTGGESEQYF.

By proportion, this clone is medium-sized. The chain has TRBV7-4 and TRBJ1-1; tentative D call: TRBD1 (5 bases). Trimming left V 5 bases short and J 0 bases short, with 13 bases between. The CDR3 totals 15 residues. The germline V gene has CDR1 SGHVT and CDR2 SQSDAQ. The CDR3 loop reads CASSAGLDMNTEAFF. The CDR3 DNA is TGTGCCAGCAGCGCGGGACTGGACATGAACACTGAAGCTTTCTTT.

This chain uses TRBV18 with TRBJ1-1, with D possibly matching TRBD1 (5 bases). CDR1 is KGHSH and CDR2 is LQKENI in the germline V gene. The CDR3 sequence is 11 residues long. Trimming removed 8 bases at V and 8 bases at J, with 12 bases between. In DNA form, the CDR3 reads TGTGCCAGCCGGGGGGGGGACGAAGCTTTCTTT. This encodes CASRGGDEAFF.

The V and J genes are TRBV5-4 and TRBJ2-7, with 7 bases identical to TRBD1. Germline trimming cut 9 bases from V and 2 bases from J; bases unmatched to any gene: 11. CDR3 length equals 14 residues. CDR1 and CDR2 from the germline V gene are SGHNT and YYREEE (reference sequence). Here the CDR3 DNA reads TGTGCCACCAAGGACGACAGGGTAGCCTACGAGCAGTACTTC. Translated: CATKDDRVAYEQYF. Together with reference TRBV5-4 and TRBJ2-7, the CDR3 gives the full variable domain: ETGVTQSPTHLIKTRGQQVTLRCSSQSGHNTVSWYQQALGQGPQFIFQYYREEENGRGNFPPRFSGLQFPNYSSELNVNALELDDSALYLCATKDDRVAYEQYFGPGTRLTVT.

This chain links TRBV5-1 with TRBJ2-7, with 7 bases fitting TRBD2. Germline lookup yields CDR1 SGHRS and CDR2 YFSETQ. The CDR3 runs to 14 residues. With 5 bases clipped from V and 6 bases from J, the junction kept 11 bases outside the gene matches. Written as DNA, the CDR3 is TGCGCCAGCAGTCGGGGGGAAGCTTCGACCGAGCAGTACTTC. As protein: CASSRGEASTEQYF.

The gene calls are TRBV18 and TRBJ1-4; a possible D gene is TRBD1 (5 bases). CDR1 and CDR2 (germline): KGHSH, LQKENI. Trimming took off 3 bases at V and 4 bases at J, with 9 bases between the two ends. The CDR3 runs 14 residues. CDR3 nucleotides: TGTGCCAGCTCACCTCGCGGGGGTAATGAAAAACTGTTTTTT. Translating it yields CASSPRGGNEKLFF. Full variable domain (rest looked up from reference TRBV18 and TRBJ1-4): NAGVMQNPRHLVRRRGQEARLRCSPMKGHSHVYWYRQLPEEGLKFMVYLQKENIIDESGMPKERFSAEFPKEGPSILRIQQVVRGDSAAYFCASSPRGGNEKLFFGSGTQLSVL.

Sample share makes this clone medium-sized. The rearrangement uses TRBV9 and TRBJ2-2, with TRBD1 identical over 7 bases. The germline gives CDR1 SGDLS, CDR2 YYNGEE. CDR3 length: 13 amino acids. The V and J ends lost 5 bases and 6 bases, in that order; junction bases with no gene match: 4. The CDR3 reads CASSDTGAGELFF. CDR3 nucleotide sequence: TGTGCCAGCAGTGATACAGGGGCCGGGGAGCTGTTTTTT.

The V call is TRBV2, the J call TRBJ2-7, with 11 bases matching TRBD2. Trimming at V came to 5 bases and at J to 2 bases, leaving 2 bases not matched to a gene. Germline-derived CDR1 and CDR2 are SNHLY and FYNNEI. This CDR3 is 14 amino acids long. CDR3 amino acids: CASSLAGGTYEQYF. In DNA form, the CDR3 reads TGTGCCAGCAGTCTAGCGGGAGGCACCTACGAGCAGTACTTC.

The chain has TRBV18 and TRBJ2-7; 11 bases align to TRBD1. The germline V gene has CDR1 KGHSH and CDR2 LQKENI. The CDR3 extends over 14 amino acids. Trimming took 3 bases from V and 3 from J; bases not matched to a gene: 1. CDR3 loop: CASSPGQGVYEQYF. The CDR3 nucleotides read TGTGCCAGCTCACCGGGACAGGGGGTCTACGAGCAGTACTTC.

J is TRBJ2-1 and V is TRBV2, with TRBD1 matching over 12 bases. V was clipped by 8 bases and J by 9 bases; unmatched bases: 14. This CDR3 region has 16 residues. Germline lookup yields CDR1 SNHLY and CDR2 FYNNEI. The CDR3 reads CASQKLPGTGGFEQFF. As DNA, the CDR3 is TGTGCCAGCCAGAAACTTCCCGGGACAGGGGGCTTTGAGCAGTTCTTC.

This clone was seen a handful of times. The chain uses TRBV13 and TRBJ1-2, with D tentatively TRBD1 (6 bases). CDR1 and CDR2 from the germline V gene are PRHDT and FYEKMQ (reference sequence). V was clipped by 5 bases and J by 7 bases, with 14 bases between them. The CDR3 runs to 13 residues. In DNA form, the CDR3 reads TGTGCCAGCAGCCCACAGGGTCTTGCTGGCTACACCTTC. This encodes CASSPQGLAGYTF.

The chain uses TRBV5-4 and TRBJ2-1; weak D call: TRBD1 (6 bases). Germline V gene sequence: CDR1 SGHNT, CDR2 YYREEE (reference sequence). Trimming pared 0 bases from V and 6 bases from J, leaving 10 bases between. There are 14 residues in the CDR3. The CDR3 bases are TGTGCCAGCAGCTTGGGGGGGCAGGGCAATGAGCAGTTCTTC. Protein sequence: CASSLGGQGNEQFF. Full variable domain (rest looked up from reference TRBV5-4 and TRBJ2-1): ETGVTQSPTHLIKTRGQQVTLRCSSQSGHNTVSWYQQALGQGPQFIFQYYREEENGRGNFPPRFSGLQFPNYSSELNVNALELDDSALYLCASSLGGQGNEQFFGPGTRLTVL.

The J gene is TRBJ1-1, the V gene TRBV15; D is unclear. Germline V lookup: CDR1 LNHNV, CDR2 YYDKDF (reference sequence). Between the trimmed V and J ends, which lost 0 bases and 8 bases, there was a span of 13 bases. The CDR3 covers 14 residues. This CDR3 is CATSRDSGPREAFF. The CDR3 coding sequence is TGTGCCACCAGCAGAGATTCAGGCCCCCGGGAAGCTTTCTTT.

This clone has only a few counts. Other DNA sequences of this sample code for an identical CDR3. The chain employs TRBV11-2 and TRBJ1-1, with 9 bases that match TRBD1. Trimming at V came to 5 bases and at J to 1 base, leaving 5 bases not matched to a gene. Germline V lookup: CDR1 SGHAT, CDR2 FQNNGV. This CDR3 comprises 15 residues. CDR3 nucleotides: TGTGCCAGCAGCCCTGGACAGGGGACGAACACTGAAGCTTTCTTT. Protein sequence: CASSPGQGTNTEAFF.

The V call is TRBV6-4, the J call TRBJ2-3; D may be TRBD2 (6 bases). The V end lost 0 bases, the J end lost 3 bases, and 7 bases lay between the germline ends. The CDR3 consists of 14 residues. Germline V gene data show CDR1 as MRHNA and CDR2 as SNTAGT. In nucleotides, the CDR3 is TGTGCCAGCAGTGACTCGGCGGGAACAGATACGCAGTATTTT. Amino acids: CASSDSAGTDTQYF.

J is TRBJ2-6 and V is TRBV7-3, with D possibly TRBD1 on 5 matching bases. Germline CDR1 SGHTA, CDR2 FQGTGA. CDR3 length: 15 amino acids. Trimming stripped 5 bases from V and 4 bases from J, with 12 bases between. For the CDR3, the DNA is TGTGCCAGCAGCCTCTCGACAGCCGGGGCCAACGTCCTGACTTTC. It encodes CASSLSTAGANVLTF.

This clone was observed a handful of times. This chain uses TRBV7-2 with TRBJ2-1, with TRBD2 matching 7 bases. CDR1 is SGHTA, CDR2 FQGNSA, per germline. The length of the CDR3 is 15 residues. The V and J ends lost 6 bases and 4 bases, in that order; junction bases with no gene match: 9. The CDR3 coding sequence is TGTGCCAGCAGACACAGCGGGACGGATTACAATGAGCAGTTCTTC. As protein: CASRHSGTDYNEQFF.

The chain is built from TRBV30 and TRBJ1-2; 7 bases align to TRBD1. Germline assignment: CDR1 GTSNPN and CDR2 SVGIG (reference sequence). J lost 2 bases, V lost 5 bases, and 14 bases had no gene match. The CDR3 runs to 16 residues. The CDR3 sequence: CAWGRPQGGLNYGYTF. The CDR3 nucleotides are TGTGCCTGGGGTAGGCCCCAGGGGGGCCTAAACTATGGCTACACCTTC.

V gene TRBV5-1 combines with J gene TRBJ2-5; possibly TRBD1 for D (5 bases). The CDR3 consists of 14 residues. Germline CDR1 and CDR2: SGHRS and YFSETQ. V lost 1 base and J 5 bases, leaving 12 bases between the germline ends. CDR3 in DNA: TGCGCCAGCAGCTTGTCTCCAGGGCGGGAGACCCAGTACTTC. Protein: CASSLSPGRETQYF.

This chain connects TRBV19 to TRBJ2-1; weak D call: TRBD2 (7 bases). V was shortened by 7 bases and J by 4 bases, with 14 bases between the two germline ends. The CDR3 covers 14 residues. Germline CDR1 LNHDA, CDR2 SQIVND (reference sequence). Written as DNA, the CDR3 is TGTGCCAGTAACGGGGGGCTAGCTTACAATGAGCAGTTCTTC. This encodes CASNGGLAYNEQFF. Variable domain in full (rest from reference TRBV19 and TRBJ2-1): DGGITQSPKYLFRKEGQNVTLSCEQNLNHDAMYWYRQDPGQGLRLIYYSQIVNDFQKGDIAEGYSVSREKKESFPLTVTSAQKNPTAFYLCASNGGLAYNEQFFGPGTRLTVL.

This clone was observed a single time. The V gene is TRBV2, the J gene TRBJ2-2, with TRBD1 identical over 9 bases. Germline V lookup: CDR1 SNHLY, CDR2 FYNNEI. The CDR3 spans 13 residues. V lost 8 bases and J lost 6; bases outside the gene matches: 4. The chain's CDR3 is CASRGQGAGELFF. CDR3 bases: TGTGCCAGCCGGGGACAGGGAGCCGGGGAGCTGTTTTTT.

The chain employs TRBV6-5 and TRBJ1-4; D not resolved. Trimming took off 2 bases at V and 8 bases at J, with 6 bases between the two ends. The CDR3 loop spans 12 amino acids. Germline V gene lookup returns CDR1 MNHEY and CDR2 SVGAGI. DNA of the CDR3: TGTGCCAGCAGTTACGGAGGGGAAAAACTGTTTTTT. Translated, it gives CASSYGGEKLFF.

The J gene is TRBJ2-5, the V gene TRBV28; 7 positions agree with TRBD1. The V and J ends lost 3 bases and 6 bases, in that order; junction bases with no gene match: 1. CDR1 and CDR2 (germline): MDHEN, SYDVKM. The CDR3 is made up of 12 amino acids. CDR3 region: CASSLRGQTQYF. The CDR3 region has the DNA TGTGCCAGCAGTTTGAGGGGGCAGACCCAGTACTTC.

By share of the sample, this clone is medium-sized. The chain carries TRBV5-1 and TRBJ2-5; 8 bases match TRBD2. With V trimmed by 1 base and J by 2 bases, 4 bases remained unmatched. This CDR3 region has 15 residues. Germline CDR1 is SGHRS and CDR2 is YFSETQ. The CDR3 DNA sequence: TGCGCCAGCAGCTTGCTGCCTAGCGGGCAAGAGACCCAGTACTTC. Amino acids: CASSLLPSGQETQYF.

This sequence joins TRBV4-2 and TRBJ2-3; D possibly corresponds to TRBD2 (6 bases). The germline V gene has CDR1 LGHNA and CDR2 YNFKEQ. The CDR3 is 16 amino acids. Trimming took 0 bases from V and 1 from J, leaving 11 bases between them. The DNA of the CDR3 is TGTGCCAGCAGCCAAGACCTCCCTAGCGGCACAGATACGCAGTATTTT. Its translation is CASSQDLPSGTDTQYF.

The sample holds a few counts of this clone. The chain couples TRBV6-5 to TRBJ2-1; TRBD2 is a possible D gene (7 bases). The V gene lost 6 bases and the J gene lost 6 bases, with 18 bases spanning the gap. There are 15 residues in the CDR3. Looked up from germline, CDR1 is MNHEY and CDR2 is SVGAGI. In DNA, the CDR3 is TGTGCCAGCAGCCCTCCGGGGGGCGCGAGCAATGAGCAGTTCTTC. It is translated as CASSPPGGASNEQFF.

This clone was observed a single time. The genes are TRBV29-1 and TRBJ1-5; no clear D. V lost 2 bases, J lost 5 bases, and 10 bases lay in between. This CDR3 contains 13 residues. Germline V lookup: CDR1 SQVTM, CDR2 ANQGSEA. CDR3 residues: CSVEFGGDQPQHF. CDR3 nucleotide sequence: TGCAGCGTTGAATTTGGCGGAGATCAGCCCCAGCATTTT.